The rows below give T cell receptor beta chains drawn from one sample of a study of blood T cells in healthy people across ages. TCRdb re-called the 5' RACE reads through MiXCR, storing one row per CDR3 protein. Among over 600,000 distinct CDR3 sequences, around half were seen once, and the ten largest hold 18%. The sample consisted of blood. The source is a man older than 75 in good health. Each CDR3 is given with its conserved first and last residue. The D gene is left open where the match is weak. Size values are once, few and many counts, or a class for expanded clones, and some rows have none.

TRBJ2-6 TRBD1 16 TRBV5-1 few CASSVTGGTGANVLTF TGCGCCAGCAGCGTTACAGGGGGCACTGGGGCCAACGTCCTGACTTTC
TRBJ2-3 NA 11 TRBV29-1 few CSVEVAGSQYF TGCAGCGTTGAAGTGGCAGGGTCGCAGTATTTT
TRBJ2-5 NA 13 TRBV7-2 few CASSPDSGKTQYF TGTGCCAGCAGCCCGGACAGTGGGAAGACCCAGTACTTC
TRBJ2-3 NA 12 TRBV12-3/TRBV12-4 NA CASRLPADTQYF TGTGCCAGCAGATTGCCAGCAGATACGCAGTATTTT
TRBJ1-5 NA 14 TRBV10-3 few CAIGESAINQPQHF TGTGCCATCGGAGAGTCGGCAATAAATCAGCCCCAGCATTTT
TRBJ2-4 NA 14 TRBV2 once CASRDGTAKNIQYF TGTGCCAGCAGGGATGGGACAGCCAAAAACATTCAGTACTTC
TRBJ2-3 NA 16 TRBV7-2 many CASSLSRGRSTDTQYF TGTGCCAGCAGCTTATCTCGCGGAAGAAGCACAGATACGCAGTATTTT
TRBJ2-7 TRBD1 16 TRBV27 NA CASSLSWGQGAYEQYF TGTGCCAGCAGTTTATCGTGGGGCCAGGGGGCCTACGAGCAGTACTTC
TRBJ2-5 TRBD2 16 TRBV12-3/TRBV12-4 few CASSPLGSGRTETQYF TGTGCCAGCAGTCCCTTGGGAAGCGGGAGAACGGAGACCCAGTACTTC
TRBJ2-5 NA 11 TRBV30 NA CAWREKETQYF TGTGCCTGGAGGGAAAAAGAGACCCAGTACTTC
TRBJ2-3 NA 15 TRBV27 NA CASNLFPEGTDTQYF TGTGCCAGCAACTTATTCCCTGAAGGCACAGATACGCAGTATTTT
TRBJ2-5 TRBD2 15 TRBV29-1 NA CSVTGTSGRAGEQYF TGCAGCGTTACAGGGACTAGCGGGAGGGCCGGTGAGCAGTACTTC
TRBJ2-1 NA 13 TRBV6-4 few CASSSTLGNEQFF TGTGCCAGCAGTTCTACTCTGGGCAATGAGCAGTTCTTC
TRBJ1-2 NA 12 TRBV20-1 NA CSARWENYGYTF TGCAGTGCTAGGTGGGAAAACTATGGCTACACCTTC
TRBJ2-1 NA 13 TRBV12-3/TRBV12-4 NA CASSLFEDNEQFF TGTGCCAGCAGTTTATTTGAGGACAATGAGCAGTTCTTC
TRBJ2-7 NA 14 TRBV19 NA CASSVRDTDYEQYF TGTGCCAGTAGTGTCCGGGACACTGACTACGAGCAGTACTTC
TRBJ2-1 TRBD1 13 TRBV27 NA CASSWTGKETQFF TGTGCCAGCAGTTGGACAGGAAAAGAGACCCAGTTCTTC
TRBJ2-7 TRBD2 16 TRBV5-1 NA CASSSRLADSYNEQYF TGCGCCAGCAGCTCAAGACTAGCGGACTCCTACAATGAGCAGTACTTC
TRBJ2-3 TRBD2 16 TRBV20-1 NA CSARDSTSGPTDTQYF TGCAGTGCTAGAGATTCCACTAGCGGTCCGACAGATACGCAGTATTTT
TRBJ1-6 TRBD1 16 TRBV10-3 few CAISDDRTGSNSPLHF TGTGCCATCAGTGATGATCGGACAGGGAGTAATTCACCCCTCCACTTT
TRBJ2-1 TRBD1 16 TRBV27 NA CASSPFNRGPYNEQFF TGTGCCAGCAGTCCTTTCAACAGGGGGCCATACAATGAGCAGTTCTTC
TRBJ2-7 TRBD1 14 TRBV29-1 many CSVVGEQGSYEQYF TGCAGCGTTGTCGGCGAACAGGGGTCCTACGAGCAGTACTTC
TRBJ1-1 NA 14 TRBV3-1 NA CASRPRGRNTEAFF TGTGCCAGCAGGCCCCGAGGGAGGAACACTGAAGCTTTCTTT
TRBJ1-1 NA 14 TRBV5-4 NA CASSHREMNTEAFF TGTGCCAGCAGCCACAGGGAAATGAACACTGAAGCTTTCTTT
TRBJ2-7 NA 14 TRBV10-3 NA CAISETLDPYEQYF TGTGCCATCAGTGAAACATTGGACCCCTACGAGCAGTACTTC
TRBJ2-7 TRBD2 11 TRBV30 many CIAGGPYEQYF TGCATAGCGGGAGGGCCCTACGAGCAGTACTTC
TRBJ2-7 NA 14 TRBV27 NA CASSLSWSSYEQYF TGTGCCAGCAGTTTATCTTGGAGCTCCTACGAGCAGTACTTC
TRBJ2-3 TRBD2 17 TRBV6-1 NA CASSEALGLAGADTQYF TGTGCCAGCAGTGAAGCGCTAGGACTAGCGGGAGCAGATACGCAGTATTTT
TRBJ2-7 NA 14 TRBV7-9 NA CASSGDQGFYEQYF TGTGCCAGCAGCGGGGACCAGGGATTCTACGAGCAGTACTTC
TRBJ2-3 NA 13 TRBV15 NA CATSISFVDTQYF TGTGCCACCAGCATTTCTTTTGTCGATACGCAGTATTTT
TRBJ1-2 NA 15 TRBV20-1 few CSATESGGRVGGYTF TGCAGTGCTACCGAGAGCGGGGGGAGGGTTGGGGGCTACACCTTC
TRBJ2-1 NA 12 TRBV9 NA CASSVGSGEQFF TGTGCCAGCAGCGTAGGTAGCGGTGAGCAGTTCTTC
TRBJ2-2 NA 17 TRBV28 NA CASSPPNTMVHTGELFF TGTGCCAGCAGTCCCCCCAACACAATGGTCCACACCGGGGAGCTGTTTTTT
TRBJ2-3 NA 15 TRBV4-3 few CASSHSTPSTDTQYF TGCGCCAGCAGCCATTCCACTCCCTCCACAGATACGCAGTATTTT
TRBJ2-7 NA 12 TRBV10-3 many CAISGSFGEQYF TGTGCCATCAGTGGCAGCTTCGGCGAGCAGTACTTC
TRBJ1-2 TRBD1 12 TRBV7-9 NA CASSITGDGYTF TGTGCCAGCAGCATCACAGGGGATGGCTACACCTTC
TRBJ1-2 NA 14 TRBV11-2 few CASSPAQGAYGYTF TGTGCCAGCAGCCCCGCTCAGGGCGCCTATGGCTACACCTTC
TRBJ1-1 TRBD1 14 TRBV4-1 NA CASSHPDRVSEAFF TGCGCCAGCAGCCACCCCGACAGGGTGTCTGAAGCTTTCTTT
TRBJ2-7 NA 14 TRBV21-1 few CASIQGVANYEQYF TGTGCCAGCATTCAAGGTGTGGCCAACTACGAGCAGTACTTC
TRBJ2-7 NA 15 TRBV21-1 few CASSKAQGPTYEQYF TGTGCCAGCAGCAAAGCGCAGGGCCCAACCTACGAGCAGTACTTC
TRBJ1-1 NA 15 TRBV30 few CAWRDPGRVNTEAFF TGTGCCTGGAGGGACCCAGGCCGTGTGAACACTGAAGCTTTCTTT
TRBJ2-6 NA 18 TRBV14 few CASSQDVTGFSGANVLTF TGTGCCAGCAGCCAAGATGTGACAGGTTTCTCTGGGGCCAACGTCCTGACTTTC
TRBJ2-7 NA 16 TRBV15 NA CATSRDHRGAYNEQYF TGTGCCACCAGCAGAGATCATCGAGGGGCCTACAATGAGCAGTACTTC
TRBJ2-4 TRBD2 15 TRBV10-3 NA CAISEWPGLAGEQYF TGTGCCATCAGTGAGTGGCCTGGACTAGCGGGAGAGCAGTACTTC
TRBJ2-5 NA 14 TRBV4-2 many CASSQDLAGALRYF TGTGCCAGCAGCCAAGATCTGGCGGGGGCCCTTAGGTACTTC
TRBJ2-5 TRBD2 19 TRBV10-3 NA CAISESLMGGGADQETQYF TGTGCCATCAGTGAGTCCCTGATGGGCGGGGGAGCCGATCAAGAGACCCAGTACTTC
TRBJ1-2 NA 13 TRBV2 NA CASRKQGNYGNTF TGTGCCAGCAGGAAACAGGGCAACTATGGCAACACCTTC
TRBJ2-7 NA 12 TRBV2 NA CASSALVSEQYF TGTGCCAGCAGTGCCCTAGTCTCGGAGCAGTACTTC
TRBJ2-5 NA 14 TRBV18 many CASSPRALQETQYF TGTGCCAGCTCACCAAGGGCCCTTCAAGAGACCCAGTACTTC
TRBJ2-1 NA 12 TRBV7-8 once CASSFLGNEQFF TGTGCCAGCAGCTTCCTTGGGAATGAGCAGTTCTTC
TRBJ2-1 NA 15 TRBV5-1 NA CASSFQSRPYNEQFF TGCGCCAGCAGCTTTCAGTCGAGGCCCTACAATGAGCAGTTCTTC
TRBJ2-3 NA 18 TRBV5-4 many CASSLGLRTLRSTDTQYF TGTGCCAGCAGCTTGGGTCTTCGGACTTTGAGGAGCACAGATACGCAGTATTTT
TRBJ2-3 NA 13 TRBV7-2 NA CASSSSSPDTQYF TGTGCCAGCAGCTCCTCTTCCCCAGATACGCAGTATTTT
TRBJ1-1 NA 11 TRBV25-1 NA CASSVNTEAFF TGTGCCAGCAGTGTTAACACTGAAGCTTTCTTT
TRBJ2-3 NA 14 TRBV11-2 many CASSLVHTSDTQYF TGTGCCAGCAGCTTAGTCCACACTAGCGATACGCAGTATTTT
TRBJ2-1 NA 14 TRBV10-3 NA CAISDPLRGDEQFF TGTGCCATCAGTGACCCTTTAAGGGGGGATGAGCAGTTCTTC
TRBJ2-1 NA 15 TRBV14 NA CASSLYASPGNEQFF TGTGCCAGCAGCCTATACGCGTCCCCGGGCAATGAGCAGTTCTTC
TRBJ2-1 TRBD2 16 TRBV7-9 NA CASSFPLAGGNDEQFF TGTGCCAGCAGCTTTCCACTAGCGGGAGGCAACGATGAGCAGTTCTTC